This T cell receptor (beta chain) is drawn from a study of PD-1 blockade in mismatch repair-deficient tumors. General study points: Rapid post-treatment expansion, then contraction, generally preceding radiologic response, marked tumor-resident clones.

Comments on this clone: Its antigen is currently unknown.

Mismatch repair deficiency was confirmed in all patients, by PCR or immunohistochemistry. Sequencing used immunoSEQ multiplex PCR; TCRdb keeps in-frame clones, though not all of them. The data show roughly 130,000 clones, 88% seen once. The starting material was peripheral blood, obtained 72 weeks after starting pembrolizumab. The clonotype comes from an adult with mismatch repair-deficient cancer.

The CDR3 nucleotides are TGTGCCAGCAGTTTATCGAGCGGGACTAACAATGAGCAGTTCTTC. This encodes CASSLSSGTNNEQFF. This sequence joins TRBV27 and TRBJ2-1, with 7 bases fitting TRBD2. CDR1 and CDR2 (germline): MNHEY, SMNVEV (reference sequence). V lost 0 bases to trimming and J lost 5 bases; unmatched junction nucleotides: 4. This CDR3 has 15 residues.